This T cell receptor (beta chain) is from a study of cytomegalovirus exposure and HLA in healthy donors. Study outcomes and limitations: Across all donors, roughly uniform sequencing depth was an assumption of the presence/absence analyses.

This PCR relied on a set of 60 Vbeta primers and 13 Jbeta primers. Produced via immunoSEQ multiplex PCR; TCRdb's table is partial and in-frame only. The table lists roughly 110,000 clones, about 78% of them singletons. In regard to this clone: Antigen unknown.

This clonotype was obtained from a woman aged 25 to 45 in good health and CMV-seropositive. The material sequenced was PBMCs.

The CDR3 DNA reads TGTGCCGGTGTAGCGGGAGCTTTAGGGGAGCAGTACTTC. Its protein product is CAGVAGALGEQYF. The gene calls are TRBV28 and TRBJ2-7, with TRBD2 matching over 9 bases. The CDR3 has 13 amino acids. V dropped 11 bases and J dropped 7; count of bases not matched to a gene: 12. Looked up from germline, CDR1 is MDHEN and CDR2 is SYDVKM. The full variable domain, in which reference TRBV28 and TRBJ2-7 provide the parts outside the CDR3, is DVKVTQSSRYLVKRTGEKVFLECVQDMDHENMFWYRQDPGLGLRLIYFSYDVKMKEKGDIPEGYSVSREKKERFSLILESASTNQTSMYLCAGVAGALGEQYFGPGTRLTVT.